Presented here are 27 T cell receptor beta chains from one specimen sequenced in a study of memory CD4+ T cells and cytomegalovirus serostatus (dated by TCRdb to about 2019). A FACSAria II was used to sort memory CD4+ T cells, defined as single viable CD3+CD4+CD8-CD45RO+ cells. The library was produced with the immunoSEQ multiplex PCR assay. The immuneACCESS repertoire file appears here via TCRdb, limited to in-frame rearrangements. These files lack a portion of the clones; in checked studies, under half of the deficit traces to unresolved V genes, and the cause of the others is not known. This sample comprises some 60,000 clones, roughly three quarters of them detected only once. Approximately 0.99% of the sample lies in the top ten. The sequencing input was memory CD4+ T cells from blood. These receptors were taken from an adult in good health and CMV-seronegative.

The J gene is TRBJ1-2, the V gene TRBV18, with D possibly TRBD1 on 5 matching bases. Looked up from germline, CDR1 is KGHSH and CDR2 is LQKENI. The CDR3 is 15 amino acids. Trimming removed 4 bases at V and 2 bases at J, with 14 bases between. The CDR3, as DNA: TGTGCCAGCTCACTGGCTGGGGACCCGAACTATGGCTACACCTTC. Residues: CASSLAGDPNYGYTF.

The CDR3 is CASSPSDRASTEAFF. As DNA, the CDR3 is TGTGCCAGCTCACCATCGGACAGGGCGAGCACTGAAGCTTTCTTT. The chain has TRBV18 and TRBJ1-1; 8 bases match TRBD1. This CDR3 is 15 amino acids long. The trim removed 2 bases at V and 4 bases at J, leaving 6 bases unmatched. In germline, CDR1 is KGHSH, CDR2 LQKENI.

A remark on this clone: The same CDR3 also results from other DNA sequences found in this sample. The genes are TRBV6-5 and TRBJ1-5, with 7 positions matching TRBD1. The germline V gene has CDR1 MNHEY and CDR2 SVGAGI. The CDR3 is 15 residues long. The V gene end was trimmed by 6 bases and the J gene end by 1 base; junction bases not matched to a gene: 6. Here the CDR3 DNA reads TGTGCCAGCAGAACTCAGGGGGGGAGCAATCAGCCCCAGCATTTT. This sequence encodes CASRTQGGSNQPQHF.

J is TRBJ2-3 and V is TRBV7-2, with 9 nucleotides matching TRBD2. The CDR3 spans 15 residues. J lost 1 base, V lost 5 bases, and 4 bases had no gene match. Germline CDR1 SGHTA, CDR2 FQGNSA. In DNA, the CDR3 is TGTGCCAGCAGCCACCGACTAGCGGGCACAGATACGCAGTATTTT. Its protein is CASSHRLAGTDTQYF.

The chain carries TRBV27 and TRBJ1-5; 8 bases agree with TRBD1. The CDR3 length is 15 residues. V shed 5 bases and J 7 bases; nucleotides not matched to a gene: 10. The germline V gene has CDR1 MNHEY and CDR2 SMNVEV (reference sequence). The CDR3 loop reads CASSPILQGVQPQHF. The CDR3 nucleotides are TGTGCCAGCAGTCCCATCCTACAGGGGGTCCAGCCCCAGCATTTT.

This CDR3 reads CAIGGAAEGGQYF. The CDR3 coding sequence is TGTGCGATCGGGGGGGCGGCCGAGGGGGGCCAGTACTTC. The chain is built from TRBV30 and TRBJ2-5, with 8 bases identical to TRBD2. The CDR3 spans 13 residues. Looked up from germline, CDR1 is GTSNPN and CDR2 is SVGIG (reference sequence).

The gene calls are TRBV7-4 and TRBJ2-1; 11 bases are a match to TRBD2. This CDR3 comprises 22 residues. J lost 1 base, V lost 1 base, and 18 bases had no gene match. CDR1 is SGHVT and CDR2 is SQSDAQ in the germline V gene. The CDR3 bases are TGTGCCAGCAGCTTAGTTGGGTTCGGTAGCGGGAGGGCCAGTCCGTCCTACAATGAGCAGTTCTTC. Protein sequence: CASSLVGFGSGRASPSYNEQFF.

The chain uses TRBV11-2 and TRBJ2-5; no clear D. Germline CDR1 reads SGHAT; CDR2 reads FQNNGV. V was pared by 4 bases and J by 0 bases, with 3 bases between. The CDR3 length is 12 residues. CDR3: CASSYYQETQYF. In nucleotides, the CDR3 is TGTGCCAGCAGCTACTACCAAGAGACCCAGTACTTC.

The V call is TRBV7-9, the J call TRBJ2-5; 8 bases map to TRBD1. Germline CDR1 reads SEHNR; CDR2 reads FQNEAQ (reference sequence). The CDR3 contains 16 residues. Germline trimming cut 0 bases from V and 4 bases from J; bases unmatched to any gene: 7. CDR3 in amino acids: CASSLALQGAGETQYF. CDR3 in DNA: TGTGCCAGCAGCTTAGCGTTGCAGGGGGCAGGAGAGACCCAGTACTTC.

V and J are TRBV5-1 and TRBJ2-1; 12 nucleotides align to TRBD2. The junction had 11 bases not matched to a gene; V was cut back by 4 bases and J by 0 bases. CDR3 length: 19 amino acids. Germline CDR1 reads SGHRS; CDR2 reads YFSETQ. This chain's CDR3 is CASSPGLAGKSGSYNEQFF. In DNA, the CDR3 is TGCGCCAGCAGCCCCGGACTAGCGGGAAAATCGGGCTCCTACAATGAGCAGTTCTTC.

The chain joins TRBV7-3 to TRBJ2-6; TRBD1 or TRBD2 may be the D gene (5 bases each). V was cut by 2 bases and J by 1 base, with 12 bases left in between. The germline CDR1 and CDR2 sequences are SGHTA and FQGTGA. The CDR3 runs to 17 residues. As DNA, the CDR3 is TGTGCCAGCAGCTTACTGGGGGTGAGGTCTGGGGCCAACGTCCTGACTTTC. It codes for CASSLLGVRSGANVLTF. The full variable domain, its missing parts supplied by reference TRBV7-3 and TRBJ2-6, is GAGVSQTPSNKVTEKGKYVELRCDPISGHTALYWYRQSLGQGPEFLIYFQGTGAADDSGLPNDRFFAVRPEGSVSTLKIQRTERGDSAVYLCASSLLGVRSGANVLTFGAGSRLTVL.

The chain employs TRBV5-6 and TRBJ2-7, with D uncertain. V was trimmed by 1 base and J by 4 bases, leaving 3 bases between them. The CDR3 has 11 residues. The germline gives CDR1 SGHDT, CDR2 YYEEEE. The chain's CDR3 is CASSLNYEQYF. CDR3 nucleotides: TGTGCCAGCAGCTTGAATTACGAGCAGTACTTC.

The chain uses TRBV5-5 and TRBJ1-4; D unresolved. Trimming stripped 1 base from V and 8 bases from J, with 9 bases between. This CDR3 comprises 13 residues. CDR1 is SGHKS and CDR2 is YYEKEE in the germline V gene (reference sequence). The DNA of the CDR3 is TGTGCCAGCAGCTTGAGTCTTCCCGAAAAACTGTTTTTT. Its protein product is CASSLSLPEKLFF.

The CDR3 sequence is CASSQGVNKPYNEQFF. CDR3 in DNA: TGTGCCAGCAGCCAAGGCGTAAACAAACCCTACAATGAGCAGTTCTTC. This sequence joins TRBV14 and TRBJ2-1, with D uncertain. The CDR3 runs 16 residues. CDR1 is SGHDN and CDR2 is FVKESK in the germline V gene. V gave up 1 base and J gave up 2 bases, with 12 bases separating them.

This clone was observed once. The V and J genes are TRBV4-1 and TRBJ1-4; D is uncertain. Germline values: CDR1 MGHRA, CDR2 YSYEKL. The CDR3 is 16 residues long. V was clipped by 0 bases and J by 4 bases, with 12 bases between them. This chain's CDR3 is CASSQDSNGNNEKLFF. CDR3 bases: TGCGCCAGCAGCCAAGATTCGAACGGTAATAATGAAAAACTGTTTTTT.

The V and J genes are TRBV18 and TRBJ2-2, with TRBD1 identical over 11 bases. Per the germline V gene, CDR1 is KGHSH and CDR2 is LQKENI. The J segment lost 3 bases and the V segment lost 1 base, leaving 7 bases of the junction unmatched. The CDR3 runs to 18 residues. The CDR3 DNA reads as TGTGCCAGCTCACCACGACTTAGGACAGGGGGCGACACCGGGGAGCTGTTTTTT. Its protein is CASSPRLRTGGDTGELFF.

This clone appeared once. The chain couples TRBV14 to TRBJ1-1; the D gene is possibly TRBD1 (5 bases). This CDR3 is 15 amino acids long. The germline CDR1 and CDR2 sequences are SGHDN and FVKESK. Trimming removed 3 bases at V and 0 bases at J, with 11 bases between. The CDR3, as DNA: TGTGCCAGCAGCCATACGTGGGGGATGAACACTGAAGCTTTCTTT. Its translation: CASSHTWGMNTEAFF.

The chain joins TRBV11-2 to TRBJ2-2; tentative D call: TRBD2 (5 bases). There are 13 residues in the CDR3. Germline CDR1 SGHAT, CDR2 FQNNGV. V was clipped by 5 bases and J by 6 bases, with 10 bases between them. The CDR3 here is CASSPTSPGELFF. The CDR3 DNA is TGTGCCAGCAGCCCAACTAGTCCCGGGGAGCTGTTTTTT.

This clone showed up just a few times. The chain is built from TRBV2 and TRBJ2-7, with D possibly matching TRBD1 (6 bases). CDR3 length: 14 residues. Germline V CDR1 and CDR2: SNHLY, FYNNEI. Trimming took off 4 bases at V and 6 bases at J, with 16 bases between the two ends. The CDR3 loop reads CASSVPRGPVEQYF. In DNA form, the CDR3 reads TGTGCCAGCAGTGTACCCAGGGGCCCCGTCGAGCAGTACTTC.

This clone has just a few counts. The chain joins TRBV19 to TRBJ1-1; D not resolved. The CDR3 extends over 14 amino acids. CDR1 and CDR2 from the germline V gene are LNHDA and SQIVND (reference sequence). The V end was cut by 3 bases, the J end by 5 bases, with 13 bases between. The CDR3 loop is CASSIFIRQTEAFF. The CDR3 DNA is TGTGCCAGTAGTATTTTCATTCGACAAACTGAAGCTTTCTTT. Variable domain in full (rest from reference TRBV19 and TRBJ1-1): DGGITQSPKYLFRKEGQNVTLSCEQNLNHDAMYWYRQDPGQGLRLIYYSQIVNDFQKGDIAEGYSVSREKKESFPLTVTSAQKNPTAFYLCASSIFIRQTEAFFGQGTRLTVV.

The chain carries TRBV5-1 and TRBJ2-3, with no clear D. Germline V CDR1 and CDR2: SGHRS, YFSETQ. This CDR3 comprises 12 residues. The V and J ends lost 2 bases and 2 bases respectively, with 3 bases between them. Written as DNA, the CDR3 is TGCGCCAGCAGCTTCAACACAGATACGCAGTATTTT. This translates into CASSFNTDTQYF.

This rearrangement joins TRBV7-3 to TRBJ1-1, with D hard to call. V dropped 3 bases and J dropped 4 bases, with 9 bases sitting between them. Germline lookup yields CDR1 SGHTA and CDR2 FQGTGA. The CDR3 contains 13 residues. The CDR3 DNA reads TGTGCCAGCAGCTTGTCCTCGGTCACTGAAGCTTTCTTT. It yields the protein CASSLSSVTEAFF.

V usage is TRBV11-2 and J usage is TRBJ1-1, with TRBD1 matching 9 bases. J gave up 4 bases and V 1 base, and 7 bases lay outside the gene matches. The CDR3 is 16 residues long. Per the germline V gene, CDR1 is SGHAT and CDR2 is FQNNGV. CDR3 amino acids: CASSLGMGQGITEAFF. The CDR3 DNA reads as TGTGCCAGCAGCTTAGGGATGGGACAGGGAATCACTGAAGCTTTCTTT.

The chain joins TRBV6-6 to TRBJ2-7; no firm D call. The germline CDR1 and CDR2 sequences are MNHNY and SVGAGI (reference sequence). This CDR3 has 13 amino acids. Trimming pared 7 bases from V and 4 bases from J, leaving 14 bases between. CDR3 protein: CASTETPAYEQYF. As DNA, the CDR3 is TGTGCCAGCACGGAGACTCCCGCTTACGAGCAGTACTTC.

The V and J genes are TRBV7-8 and TRBJ2-3; TRBD1 might be the D (6 bases). CDR3 length: 16 residues. Germline V CDR1 and CDR2: SGHVS, FQNEAQ. V dropped 3 bases and J dropped 4 bases, with 17 bases sitting between them. In nucleotides, the CDR3 is TGTGCCAGCAGCTTGCAGGGGCCGCTTTACGCAGATACGCAGTATTTT. This codes for CASSLQGPLYADTQYF. Filled out from reference TRBV7-8 and TRBJ2-3, the complete variable domain reads GAGVSQSPRYKVAKRGQDVALRCDPISGHVSLFWYQQALGQGPEFLTYFQNEAQLDKSGLPSDRFFAERPEGSVSTLKIQRTQQEDSAVYLCASSLQGPLYADTQYFGPGTRLTVL.

The J gene is TRBJ2-2, the V gene TRBV27; TRBD1 matches at 7 bases. The junction had 7 bases not matched to a gene; V was cut back by 5 bases and J by 4 bases. Germline-derived CDR1 and CDR2 are MNHEY and SMNVEV (reference sequence). The CDR3 covers 15 residues. CDR3 sequence (DNA): TGTGCCAGCAGTGCCCGGGGACAGCTCACCGGGGAGCTGTTTTTT. Translation gives CASSARGQLTGELFF.

A single count supports this clone. The chain is built from TRBV7-3 and TRBJ1-1; possible D gene TRBD1, 5 bases. V lost 6 bases and J lost 4, with 12 bases in between. Germline V lookup: CDR1 SGHTA, CDR2 FQGTGA. The CDR3 extends over 13 amino acids. CDR3 protein: CASRMERGTEAFF. The CDR3 nucleotides read TGTGCCAGCAGGATGGAGAGGGGCACTGAAGCTTTCTTT. Based on the CDR3 plus reference TRBV7-3 and TRBJ1-1, the full variable domain is GAGVSQTPSNKVTEKGKYVELRCDPISGHTALYWYRQSLGQGPEFLIYFQGTGAADDSGLPNDRFFAVRPEGSVSTLKIQRTERGDSAVYLCASRMERGTEAFFGQGTRLTVV.